Listed below are T cell receptor beta chains from one sample, sequenced in a study of post-analysis software for immune sequencing data. TCRdb itself ran the PCR reads through MiXCR, one entry per CDR3 protein. The sample shows a few hundred thousand distinct CDR3 sequences, roughly 46% of them seen only once. The sample was blood. The receptor set was obtained from a girl aged 10 to 17 with multiple sclerosis. CDR3s leave out the opening cysteine and the closing phenylalanine or tryptophan. The D gene is left open where the match is weak. Some rows mark clone size as missing; the rest say once, few, many or name a class of expanded clone.

V: TRBV29-1
J: TRBJ2-6
size: few
D: .
length: 11
CDR3: SGRAWGANVLT

V: TRBV15
J: TRBJ2-5
size: .
D: TRBD1
length: 14
CDR3: ATKLRQGADQETQY

V: TRBV9
J: TRBJ2-5
size: .
D: .
length: 11
CDR3: ASSVSPRETQY

V: TRBV10-2
J: TRBJ1-5
size: few
D: .
length: 14
CDR3: ASSDVGSIGNQPQH

V: TRBV20-1
J: TRBJ2-1
size: .
D: TRBD1
length: 14
CDR3: SARSPGQTLYNEQF

V: TRBV20-1
J: TRBJ2-1
size: .
D: TRBD2
length: 15
CDR3: SARAGFLAGFYNEQF

V: TRBV7-3
J: .
size: .
D: .
length: 12
CDR3: ASSLGGYEETQY

V: TRBV3-1
J: TRBJ2-7
size: few
D: .
length: 13
CDR3: ASSQLSGSSYEQY

V: TRBV10-3
J: TRBJ2-7
size: few
D: .
length: 11
CDR3: ASRIQELYEQY

V: TRBV20-1
J: TRBJ2-3
size: .
D: .
length: 12
CDR3: SARDSGAARQQY

V: TRBV29-1
J: TRBJ2-3
size: .
D: TRBD2
length: 15
CDR3: SVEGITSGRGRDTQY

V: TRBV7-9
J: TRBJ1-4
size: .
D: .
length: 14
CDR3: ASSPRQSSTNEKLF

V: TRBV29-1
J: TRBJ2-4
size: .
D: .
length: 14
CDR3: SVETPGKGIQNIQY

V: TRBV4-1
J: TRBJ2-3
size: few
D: .
length: 13
CDR3: ASSQATRFTDTQY

V: TRBV7-2
J: TRBJ2-5
size: few
D: .
length: 13
CDR3: ASSLISLDQETQY

V: TRBV7-3
J: TRBJ2-1
size: .
D: TRBD2
length: 11
CDR3: ASSLKAGGEQF

V: TRBV28
J: TRBJ2-3
size: .
D: TRBD1
length: 12
CDR3: ASSFPQGADTQY

V: TRBV6-1
J: TRBJ2-1
size: .
D: .
length: 12
CDR3: ASSEDWRYNEQF

V: TRBV28
J: TRBJ2-3
size: .
D: TRBD1
length: 12
CDR3: ASSPGGIPDTQY

V: TRBV7-2
J: TRBJ1-5
size: few
D: .
length: 11
CDR3: ASSLSLSQPQH

V: TRBV20-1
J: TRBJ2-1
size: few
D: TRBD2
length: 16
CDR3: SARVYQGRSGSPGEQF

V: TRBV28
J: TRBJ1-2
size: .
D: .
length: 11
CDR3: ASSLKQGSGYT

V: TRBV7-2
J: TRBJ2-7
size: few
D: .
length: 11
CDR3: ASSLEQIGEQY

V: TRBV6-5
J: TRBJ1-6
size: .
D: TRBD1
length: 12
CDR3: ASSYPGQGKVLH

V: TRBV12-3/TRBV12-4
J: TRBJ2-2
size: .
D: .
length: 12
CDR3: ASSPLSGTGELF

V: TRBV18
J: TRBJ2-3
size: .
D: .
length: 14
CDR3: ASSPDLDSVQDTQY

V: TRBV6-6
J: TRBJ1-5
size: .
D: .
length: 13
CDR3: ASSPRDFLNQPQH

V: TRBV6-1
J: TRBJ2-6
size: .
D: TRBD2
length: 15
CDR3: ASSGLAGFSGANVLI

V: TRBV29-1
J: TRBJ2-7
size: .
D: TRBD1
length: 10
CDR3: SGTGLTYEQY

V: TRBV4-3
J: TRBJ2-7
size: few
D: TRBD2
length: 13
CDR3: ASSQALAGTYEQY

V: TRBV20-1
J: TRBJ1-4
size: few
D: .
length: 9
CDR3: SANFDEKLF

V: TRBV4-2
J: TRBJ2-1
size: .
D: TRBD2
length: 12
CDR3: ASSPAGGPREQF

V: TRBV4-1
J: .
size: .
D: .
length: 11
CDR3: ASSSEPSETQY

V: TRBV10-3
J: TRBJ2-3
size: .
D: TRBD1
length: 13
CDR3: AISESGQGTDTQY

V: TRBV9
J: TRBJ1-1
size: once
D: .
length: 12
CDR3: ASSPIWGNTEAF

V: TRBV5-1
J: TRBJ2-6
size: few
D: .
length: 13
CDR3: ASSLEGGGANVLT

V: TRBV12-3/TRBV12-4
J: TRBJ1-1
size: .
D: .
length: 10
CDR3: ASMGMNTEAF

V: TRBV27
J: TRBJ2-1
size: once
D: TRBD1
length: 15
CDR3: ASSHLNLDRGVSGQF

V: TRBV7-3
J: TRBJ2-5
size: .
D: .
length: 11
CDR3: ASSLNAYNEQY

V: TRBV7-9
J: TRBJ2-1
size: .
D: .
length: 14
CDR3: ASSLEAGSPYNEQF

V: TRBV3-1
J: TRBJ2-5
size: .
D: TRBD2
length: 15
CDR3: ASSQAFRSGSGETQY

V: TRBV3-1
J: TRBJ2-1
size: .
D: .
length: 13
CDR3: ASSQDRLPNNEQF

V: TRBV7-2
J: TRBJ2-7
size: .
D: .
length: 15
CDR3: ASSAHNRVGEVYEQY

V: TRBV20-1
J: TRBJ2-1
size: few
D: .
length: 9
CDR3: SARQGLEQF

V: TRBV9
J: TRBJ2-1
size: few
D: .
length: 13
CDR3: ASSVAGLGYNEQF

V: TRBV29-1
J: TRBJ2-1
size: .
D: .
length: 15
CDR3: SVIQATSLSSYNEQF